These T cell receptor beta chains were read from a single sample in a study of blood T cell repertoires in COVID-19. This table comes from immunoSEQ multiplex PCR, and its TCRdb copy is limited to in-frame clones, with some not included. The table lists more than 85,000 clones, over 75% of them singletons. The sample comprised peripheral blood. Every receptor here comes from a human donor in a cohort sampled during active COVID-19. The CDR3 runs from the conserved cysteine through the conserved F or W. D genes are given only for firm matches. Size is stated for part of the rows, as once, few or many counts, or as a class when the clone is expanded.

>TRBD2|.|TRBJ2-7|TRBV11-2
TGTGCCAGCAGCAAACTAGCGGGGGGGATTAATAGGGAGCAGTACTTC
CASSKLAGGINREQYF
>TRBD2|once|TRBJ2-2|TRBV5-8
TGTGCCAGCAGCTTGAGGTTTGGGGGGGCGAACACCGGGGAGCTGTTTTTT
CASSLRFGGANTGELFF
>.|.|TRBJ1-2|TRBV12-3/TRBV12-4
TGTGCCAGCAGTTCGCCCTCGGGTGGCTACACCTTC
CASSSPSGGYTF
>TRBD1|.|TRBJ2-7|TRBV7-9
TGTGCCAGCAGCCCGGGACAGGGGCCCTACGAGCAGTACTTC
CASSPGQGPYEQYF
>.|.|TRBJ2-3|TRBV5-1
TGCGCCAGCAGCTTGGCCCGGGGGAGTGCAGATACGCAGTATTTT
CASSLARGSADTQYF
>TRBD1|.|TRBJ2-1|TRBV25-1
TGTGCCACGGGGGGAAAGGACAGGGGCCGTAATGAGCAGTTCTTC
CATGGKDRGRNEQFF
>.|.|TRBJ2-1|TRBV2
TGTGCCAGCACCCTGGACAGATCGAGCTCCTACAATGAGCAGTTCTTC
CASTLDRSSSYNEQFF
>TRBD2|once|TRBJ2-3|TRBV29-1
TGCAGCGTTGTAGCGGGGGGGCCGGATACGCAGTATTTT
CSVVAGGPDTQYF
>TRBD1|.|TRBJ1-6|TRBV27
TGTGCCAGCAGGGCGACAGGGGTCTATTCACCCCTCCACTTT
CASRATGVYSPLHF
>.|.|TRBJ1-5|TRBV15
TGTGCCACCAGCAGAGCAGGGGACGGTCAGCCCCAGCATTTT
CATSRAGDGQPQHF
>TRBD1|.|TRBJ2-7|TRBV7-9
TGTGCCAGCAGCTTGCCGACAGGGGGTTTTAGCGAGCAGTACTTC
CASSLPTGGFSEQYF
>.|.|TRBJ1-5|TRBV10-3
TGTGCCATCAGCCCCGGGGAGACTCAGCCCCAGCATTTT
CAISPGETQPQHF
>TRBD2|.|TRBJ2-1|TRBV19
TGTGCCAGTAGTTCTAGCGGGGCGATTTACAATGAGCAGTTCTTC
CASSSSGAIYNEQFF
>.|.|TRBJ1-4|TRBV6-1
TGTGCCAGCAGTGAAGGGGCAGGTGTAATTAATGAAAAACTGTTTTTT
CASSEGAGVINEKLFF
>.|.|TRBJ1-2|TRBV3-1/TRBV3-2
TGTGCCAGCAGCCTCCGGGGAGGGGACTACACCTTC
CASSLRGGDYTF
>TRBD1|.|TRBJ1-2|TRBV10-3
TGTGCCATCAGCAGACAGGGGTTGCTACGGGGCTACACCTTC
CAISRQGLLRGYTF
>TRBD2|.|TRBJ2-7|TRBV18
TGTGCCAGCTCACCACCGCGGACTAGCCAAAGCAACGAGCAGTACTTC
CASSPPRTSQSNEQYF
>TRBD1|.|TRBJ1-1|TRBV27
TGTGCCAGCAGTCCAACACAGGGGCTTAAGGAAGCTTTCTTT
CASSPTQGLKEAFF
>.|.|TRBJ2-7|TRBV12-3/TRBV12-4
TGTGCCGGAGCCTACGAGCAGTACTTC
CAGAYEQYF
>TRBD2|.|TRBJ2-1|TRBV5-1
TGCGCCAGCAGCGAGATAGCGGGGGGGCCCTACAATGAGCAGTTCTTC
CASSEIAGGPYNEQFF
>TRBD1|.|TRBJ1-1|TRBV19
TGTGCCAGTAAACGACAGGGGGCCTGGGTGAACACTGAAGCTTTCTTT
CASKRQGAWVNTEAFF
>.|.|TRBJ1-2|TRBV3-1/TRBV3-2
TGTGCCAGCAGCCTACAGGGTAACTATGGCTACACCTTC
CASSLQGNYGYTF
>TRBD1|.|TRBJ2-4|TRBV11-1
TGTGCCAGCAGCCCAGACCAGGGGGCCACCGACATTCAGTACTTC
CASSPDQGATDIQYF
>.|.|TRBJ2-7|TRBV19
TGTGCCAGTAGTACCGCCCAGGGTTTTCTCTACGAGCAGTACTTC
CASSTAQGFLYEQYF
>TRBD1|.|TRBJ2-5|TRBV5-6
TGTGCCAGCAGCCAGCGTGTTACAGGGGTCGGGGAGACCCAGTACTTC
CASSQRVTGVGETQYF
>TRBD1|.|TRBJ2-2|TRBV14
TGTGCCAGCAGCCAAGGTCTTGGGGACAGCCTCACCGGGGAGCTGTTTTTT
CASSQGLGDSLTGELFF
>TRBD1|.|TRBJ2-2|TRBV7-7
TGTGCCAGCAGCCTGGACAGGGTCGGCACCGGGGAGCTGTTTTTT
CASSLDRVGTGELFF
>TRBD1|few|TRBJ1-5|TRBV5-5
TGTGCCAGCAGGTTAGGGACAGTTAGCAATCAGCCCCAGCATTTT
CASRLGTVSNQPQHF
>TRBD1|.|TRBJ1-4|TRBV19
TGTGCCAGTACCCCGGGACAGCCTAATGAAAAACTGTTTTTT
CASTPGQPNEKLFF
>TRBD1|.|TRBJ1-5|TRBV6-1
TGTGCCAGCAGTGAATGGGACAGGAACAATCAGCCCCAGCATTTT
CASSEWDRNNQPQHF
>.|.|TRBJ1-2|TRBV12-3/TRBV12-4
TGTGCCAGCTCGACAGCCTATGGCTACACCTTC
CASSTAYGYTF
>.|few|TRBJ1-1|TRBV5-1
TGCGCCAGCAGCTTGAGGGGCGGGGCCGGCACTGAAGCTTTCTTT
CASSLRGGAGTEAFF
>TRBD2|.|TRBJ2-1|TRBV7-2
TGTGCCAGCAGCTTTCCTTTCGGCGGGGGGGTGACTGAGCAGTTCTTC
CASSFPFGGGVTEQFF
>.|.|TRBJ2-2|TRBV3-1/TRBV3-2
TGTGCCAGCAGCCGACTAGATTTAGCCGGGGAGCTGTTTTTT
CASSRLDLAGELFF
>.|.|TRBJ2-6|TRBV11-2
TGTGCCAGCAGCCCACACAGGGCTGGGGCCAACGTCCTGACTTTC
CASSPHRAGANVLTF
>TRBD1|.|TRBJ2-7|TRBV18
TGTGCCAGCTCGCCCTGGGGACAGGGCATCTATGGGCAGTACTTC
CASSPWGQGIYGQYF
>.|.|TRBJ1-2|TRBV4-3
TGCGCCAGCAGCCAAGATCTCGGCAGGGAGGGCGGGGGTCGCTATGGCTACACCTTC
CASSQDLGREGGGRYGYTF
>.|.|TRBJ1-6|TRBV9
TGTGCCAGCAGCGTAATGGTCAGGGATTCACCCCTCCACTTT
CASSVMVRDSPLHF